What follows are 2 T cell receptor beta chains derived from one specimen sequenced in a study of response to subunit inactivated influenza vaccine. MiXCR, applied by TCRdb to the RT-PCR reads, yields one record per CDR3 protein. Found here are about 650,000 distinct CDR3 sequences, around 16% of them singletons; the top ten hold around 10%. The sample in question was PBMCs from blood, obtained 11 to 12 days after vaccination. The receptor source for this set is a man aged 45-65 years who received an inactivated influenza vaccine.

This clonotype turned up a few times. The V gene is TRBV12-3 or TRBV12-4, the J gene TRBJ1-5, with D hard to call. The germline V and J ends were trimmed by 1 base and 4 bases, with 5 bases remaining between them. This CDR3 has 13 amino acids. The CDR3 nucleotides are TGTGCCAGCAGTTTAGTTGTGAATCAGCCCCAGCATTTT. Translated, it gives CASSLVVNQPQHF.

V and J are TRBV5-1 and TRBJ1-2; perhaps TRBD1 as D (5 bases). This CDR3 is 15 amino acids long. Looked up from germline, CDR1 is SGHRS and CDR2 is YFSETQ. The V and J ends lost 0 bases and 2 bases respectively, with 11 bases between them. Here the CDR3 reads CASSLGRGLNYGYTF. In DNA form, the CDR3 reads TGCGCCAGCAGCTTGGGTCGGGGACTCAACTATGGCTACACCTTC.